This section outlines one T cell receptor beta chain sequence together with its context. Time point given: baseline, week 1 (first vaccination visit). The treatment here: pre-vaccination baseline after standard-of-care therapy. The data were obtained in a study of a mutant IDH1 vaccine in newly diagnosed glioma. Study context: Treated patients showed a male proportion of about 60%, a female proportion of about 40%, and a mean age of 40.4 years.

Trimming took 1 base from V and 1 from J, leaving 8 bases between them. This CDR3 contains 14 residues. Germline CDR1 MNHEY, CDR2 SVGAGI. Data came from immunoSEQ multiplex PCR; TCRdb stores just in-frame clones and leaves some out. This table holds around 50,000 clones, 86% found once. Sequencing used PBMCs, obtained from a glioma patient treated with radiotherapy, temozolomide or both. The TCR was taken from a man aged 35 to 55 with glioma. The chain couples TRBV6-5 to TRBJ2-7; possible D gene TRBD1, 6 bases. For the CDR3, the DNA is TGTGCCAGCAGTTACTTCGGACAGTCCTACGAGCAGTACTTC. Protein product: CASSYFGQSYEQYF.